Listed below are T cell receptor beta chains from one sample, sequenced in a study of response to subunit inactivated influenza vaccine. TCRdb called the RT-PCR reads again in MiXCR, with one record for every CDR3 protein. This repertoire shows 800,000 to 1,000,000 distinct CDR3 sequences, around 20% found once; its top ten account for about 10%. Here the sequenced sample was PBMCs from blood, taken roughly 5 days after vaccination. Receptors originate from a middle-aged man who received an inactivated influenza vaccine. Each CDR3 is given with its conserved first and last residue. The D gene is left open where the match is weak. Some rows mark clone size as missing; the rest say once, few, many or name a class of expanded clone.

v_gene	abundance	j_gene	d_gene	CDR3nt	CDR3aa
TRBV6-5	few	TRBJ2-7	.	TGTGCCAGCAGTTACTCCCGGGATTCCTTCGAGCAGTACTTC	CASSYSRDSFEQYF
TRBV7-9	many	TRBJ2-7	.	TGTGCCAGCAGCCAAGTAACGGGGGAAAGCTACGAGCAGTACTTC	CASSQVTGESYEQYF
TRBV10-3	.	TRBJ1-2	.	TGTGCCATCAGTGAGTCATGGAGCAACCACTATGGCTACACCTTC	CAISESWSNHYGYTF
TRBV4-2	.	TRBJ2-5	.	TGTGCCAGCAGCCAAGTGTCAATGCAAGAGACCCAGTACTTC	CASSQVSMQETQYF
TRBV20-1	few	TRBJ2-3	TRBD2	TGCAGTGCTATTAGGACTAGCGGGAGGGCCCGAGCAGATACGCAGTATTTT	CSAIRTSGRARADTQYF
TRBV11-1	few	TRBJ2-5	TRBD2	TGTGCCAGCAGCTTACCAGCGGGACGAGAGACCCAGTACTTC	CASSLPAGRETQYF
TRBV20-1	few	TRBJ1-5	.	TGCAGTGCTAGTCTGGGTTTCAATCAGCCCCAGCATTTT	CSASLGFNQPQHF
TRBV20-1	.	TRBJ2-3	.	TGCAGTGCTAGTTCCGGGAAGCCTAGCACAGATACGCAGTATTTT	CSASSGKPSTDTQYF
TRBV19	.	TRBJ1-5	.	TGTGCCAGTAGTGGAGGGAAGAACCCTGGACGGCCCCAGCATTTT	CASSGGKNPGRPQHF
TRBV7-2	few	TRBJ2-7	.	TGTGCCAGCAGCTCCCCCCCTGAAGTGCAGTACTTC	CASSSPPEVQYF
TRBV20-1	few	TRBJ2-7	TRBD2	TGCAGTGCTAGAACCACTAGCGGACTCTACGAGCAGTACTTC	CSARTTSGLYEQYF
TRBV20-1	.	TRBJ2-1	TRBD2	TGCAGTGCTAGATCGGGGGGGCCCTACAATGAGCAGTTCTTC	CSARSGGPYNEQFF
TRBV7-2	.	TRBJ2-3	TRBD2	TGTGCCAGCAGCCGACGGGGGGGTCGGACAGATACGCAGTATTTT	CASSRRGGRTDTQYF
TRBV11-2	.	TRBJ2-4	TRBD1	TGTGCCAGCAGCTCTGGGTTCCGGGACAGTAATCACATTCAGTACTTC	CASSSGFRDSNHIQYF
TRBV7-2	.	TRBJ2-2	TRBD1	TGTGCCAGCAGCTCGGACAGGCTTGGCACCGGGGAGCTGTTTTTT	CASSSDRLGTGELFF
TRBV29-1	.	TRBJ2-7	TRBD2	TGCAGCGTTGGGGGACTAGCGGAAGGCTACGAGCAGTACTTC	CSVGGLAEGYEQYF
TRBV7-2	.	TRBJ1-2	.	TGTGCCAGCAGCCCTCCCCAAGAGACCTATGGCTACACCTTC	CASSPPQETYGYTF
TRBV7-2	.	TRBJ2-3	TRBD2	TGTGCCAGCAGCTTTTTTGGCGGGAGTGGCACAGATACGCAGTATTTT	CASSFFGGSGTDTQYF
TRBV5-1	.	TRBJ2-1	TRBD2	TGCGCCAGCAGCTTTAGCGGGGGGGCACCTGATGAGCAGTTCTTC	CASSFSGGAPDEQFF
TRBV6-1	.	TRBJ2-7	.	TGTGCCAGCAGTGAAGGCCAGGGATACTACGAGCAGTACTTC	CASSEGQGYYEQYF
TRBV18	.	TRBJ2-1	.	TGTGCCAGCTCACCGTCGATGCGGGACAATGAGCAGTTCTTC	CASSPSMRDNEQFF
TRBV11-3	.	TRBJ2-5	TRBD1	TGTGCCAGCAGCTACCGGACAGGGGATCCCCAAGAGACCCAGTACTTC	CASSYRTGDPQETQYF
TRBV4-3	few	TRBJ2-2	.	TGCGCCAGCAGCCAAGATCCTGGACTCTTAAACACCGGGGAGCTGTTTTTT	CASSQDPGLLNTGELFF
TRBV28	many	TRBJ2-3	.	TGTGCCAGCAGCCGCAAGCCAACCCGCTCCACAGATACGCAGTATTTT	CASSRKPTRSTDTQYF
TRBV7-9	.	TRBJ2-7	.	TGTGCCAGCAGCTTATTGGCCGAGGGATACGAGCAGTACTTC	CASSLLAEGYEQYF
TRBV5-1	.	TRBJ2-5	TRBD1	TGCGCCAGCAGGAGGAAGACAGGGGGAGAGACCCAGTACTTC	CASRRKTGGETQYF
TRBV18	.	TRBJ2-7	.	TGTGCCAGCTCCCCGGGTATGGGGGGAGTCTACGAGCAGTACTTC	CASSPGMGGVYEQYF
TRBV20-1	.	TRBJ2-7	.	TGCAGTGCTAGAGTTCCAGGGATCGAGTACGAGCAGTACTTC	CSARVPGIEYEQYF